One T cell receptor beta chain is described in this entry. Its recognized antigen is unknown. One base away there is no much larger clone; base qualities are not given. This entry comes from a study of shared clonotypes between healthy human individuals (dated by TCRdb to about 2020). About the study as a whole: A couple of women and a few men aged 18 to 49 years were included in the cohort. Leukapheresis yielded between about 0.94 and 10 billion PBMCs per donor. To estimate repertoire size and how much clonotypes are shared between individuals, the study performed deep sequencing of blood TCR repertoires from five healthy adults. For each donor, CD4 naive and CD4 memory were each run on three plates, CD8 naive on two plates, and CD8 memory on one plate. To increase sequencing depth and limit assay-specific biases, TCR repertoire library preparation and sequencing were carried out by different laboratories using diverse techniques.

On the study overall, not on this receptor specifically: Higher generation probabilities were observed for clonotypes shared by all four sorted-subset donors than for non-shared clonotypes. Sampling was restricted to blood, and TCR repertoires in tissues likely differ from the TCR repertoires found in blood. Rarefaction of sorted-subset datasets indicated incomplete sequencing despite the large sequencing depth. Estimated clonotype richness was generally larger for naive than for memory subsets. Because the study included a small number of donors, the genetic and exposure-history diversity represented was limited. Approximately 4.8% of naive CD4, 3% to 3.5% of naive CD8, approximately 2% of memory CD4, and around 0.4% of memory CD8 clonotypes were shared across several donors. Pairwise subsampling led to the expectation that sequencing depth would affect the degree of clonotype sharing among donors.

From the cysteine up to the phenylalanine, the CDR3 has a length of 17 residues. Only the CDR3 DNA stays, 51 bases, in frame from base 1. The germline V gene (reference sequence) sets CDR1 to MNHEY and CDR2 to SMNVEV. The V end gives up 2 bases and the J end 2 bases, leaving 11 bases in the junction not matched to a gene. For the CD8 naive samples, CD45RO-negative cells were positively selected for CCR7, yielding a CD45RA+CCR7+ population from which TemRA cells were excluded. Donors were healthy HIV-negative adults with no recently reported acute infections or vaccinations. Every donor was a Caucasian adult living in Nashville, Tennessee, USA. Blood was obtained by leukapheresis, after which PBMCs were separated by Ficoll-Histopaque density gradient centrifugation and cryopreserved in liquid nitrogen vapor phase. Purity and quantity of every magnetically sorted T cell population were checked by analytical flow cytometry. From each sorted fraction, genomic DNA was isolated and quantified by UV absorbance on a Nanodrop 2000c.

Using the deep immunoSEQ assay, multiplex PCR amplified TCR CDR3 regions from genomic DNA. For each cell subset, the extracted genomic DNA was distributed evenly across all wells of several immunoSEQ 96-well plates, and each plate served as one replicate. For sorted subsets, around 0.2 ug genomic DNA, equal to about 30,000 T cell genomes, was loaded into each replicate PCR. Purified libraries were quantified with a Qubit 3.0 fluorometer, sized on a Bioanalyzer 2100, and re-quantified with the KAPA Library Quantification kit. Every immunoSEQ 96-well plate was sequenced on a dedicated single-read 150-cycle Illumina NextSeq 550 flow cell. Regarding the original processing steps: Because the immunoSEQ output held only junctional sequences and lacked quality scores, the filtering could not match the filtering applied to full-length reads. Sequences were annotated with PyIR, a Python wrapper for IgBLAST v1.9, using IMGT germline references to assign V/J genes and CDR3. Reads were filtered out if the reads had weak V/J assignments (E-value above 1e-6), no CDR3, stop codons, out-of-frame junctions, or ambiguous translated residues. V3J clonotypes were defined as sequences sharing an identical inferred V gene, J gene, and CDR3 amino acid sequence. Percentage overlap between repertoires was computed as shared unique clonotypes divided by the size of the smaller repertoire. Three approaches were used to assess repertoire richness: RTK rarefaction, the Chao1 estimator, and Recon v2.1 estimates of unobserved clonotypes. OLGA was used to compute generation probabilities for all TCRbeta clonotypes that the gDNA method yielded from four donors. This immuneACCESS table, as held by TCRdb, lists in-frame sequences with V and J called but not all clones. Of the missing ones, under half trace to an unresolved V gene in checked studies; the others have no known cause. V, J and clone size derive from that table, while D and trimming were established from the DNA sequence. In all, the sample holds roughly 2.1 million clones, and 85% to 95% of those were seen once. More than 1.5% of the sample lies in the top ten.

This TCR came from a man aged 18 to 35 in good health. Some clones in this sample may be carry-over from other donors' samples. The chain links TRBV27 with TRBJ2-7; TRBD2 agrees with 8 junctional bases. Material for sequencing was naive CD8+ T cells from PBMCs. The sample's cell subset or site label, in plain terms: CD45RA+CCR7+. For the CDR3, the sequence is CASSLAFPPGLAYEQYF. The base sequence is TGTGCCAGCAGTTTAGCGTTCCCGCCGGGACTAGCCTACGAGCAGTACTTC.